Listed below are T cell receptor beta chains from one sample, sequenced in a study of T cells expressing NK-cell markers. Following a re-call of the 5' RACE reads, TCRdb has one entry per CDR3 protein and lacks DNA. Its listing shows some 450,000 distinct CDR3 sequences. Material for sequencing was blood T cells: a sorted CD56 or NKG2C T cell subset, CD4+ or CD8+ T cells, or bulk PBMC T cells (not recorded which). The receptors stem from a woman between 18 and 70 years old in good health. CDR3s include the opening cysteine and the closing phenylalanine or tryptophan.

j_gene | v_gene | CDR3aa
TRBJ1-2 | TRBV20-1 | CSASEPEVKNYGYTF
TRBJ2-2 | TRBV20-1 | CSARDVEREFTGELFF
TRBJ1-4 | TRBV30 | CAWSSVTNEKLFF
TRBJ1-1 | TRBV7-3 | CASRETGVTEAFF
TRBJ2-3 | TRBV6-5 | CASSYDLLAGGPDTQYF
TRBJ1-1 | TRBV9 | CASSLGDRARSTEAFF
TRBJ2-3 | TRBV28 | CASSFVQRGQKNTQYF
TRBJ1-2 | TRBV5-1 | CASSLDAGLGGYTF
TRBJ2-1 | TRBV28 | CASSLWGRGNEQFF
TRBJ2-1 | TRBV12-3/TRBV12-4 | CASSLEGAEVGEQFF
TRBJ1-2 | TRBV7-9 | CASSYPMGQNYGYTF
TRBJ2-3 | TRBV20-1 | CSARLAGQDTQYF
TRBJ2-3 | TRBV11-2 | CASSLEVGLAGGTDTQYF
TRBJ2-7 | TRBV20-1 | CSARDRFVRVSYEQYF
TRBJ2-2 | TRBV10-3 | CAISDISGTNTGELFF